These 16 T cell receptor beta chains share one sample of origin, sequenced in a study of Ad26.COV2.S vaccination and SARS-CoV-2 variants. TCRdb's copy holds only in-frame clones and misses some; the assay was immunoSEQ multiplex PCR. The data contain 510,000 or so clones, around 90% of them singletons. Treatment of the sample: about 20 received Ad26.COV2.S at low or high dose, single or two shots; roughly five received placebo; per-sample allocation not given. Specimens were obtained on day 63 following the first vaccine or placebo injection. The specimen comprised peripheral blood, sampled in a trial of Ad26.COV2.S vaccine versus placebo. Receptors originate from a person aged 18-65 years who received the Ad26.COV2.S COVID-19 vaccine or a placebo.

This clone was detected only a few times. V and J are TRBV5-4 and TRBJ2-7; tentatively, D is TRBD1 (6 bases). Per the germline V gene, CDR1 is SGHNT and CDR2 is YYREEE (reference sequence). V was clipped by 1 base and J by 7 bases, with 15 bases between them. This CDR3 contains 14 residues. The chain's CDR3 is CASSLPGAEGEQYF. CDR3 sequence (DNA): TGTGCCAGCAGCTTGCCAGGGGCCGAGGGGGAGCAGTACTTC. Looking up the rest from reference TRBV5-4 and TRBJ2-7 gives the full variable domain: ETGVTQSPTHLIKTRGQQVTLRCSSQSGHNTVSWYQQALGQGPQFIFQYYREEENGRGNFPPRFSGLQFPNYSSELNVNALELDDSALYLCASSLPGAEGEQYFGPGTRLTVT.

V and J are TRBV6-2 or TRBV6-3 and TRBJ2-1; D tentatively reads TRBD1 or TRBD2 (6 bases each). From germline, CDR1 is MNHEY and CDR2 SVGEGT. The CDR3 extends over 15 amino acids. Between the trimmed V and J ends, which lost 5 bases and 4 bases, there was a span of 15 bases. The DNA for the CDR3 is TGTGCCAGCAGTCCCCTAGGAGGGGGATACAATGAGCAGTTCTTC. It yields the protein CASSPLGGGYNEQFF.

The rearrangement uses TRBV19 and TRBJ2-1, with TRBD2 matching over 7 bases. The CDR3 runs to 16 residues. The V gene end was trimmed by 3 bases and the J gene end by 5 bases; junction bases not matched to a gene: 10. Germline-derived CDR1 and CDR2 are LNHDA and SQIVND (reference sequence). The CDR3: CASSIRRSGNDNEQFF. CDR3 DNA sequence: TGTGCCAGTAGTATTAGGAGGAGCGGGAATGACAATGAGCAGTTCTTC. Full variable domain (remainder filled in from reference TRBV19 and TRBJ2-1): DGGITQSPKYLFRKEGQNVTLSCEQNLNHDAMYWYRQDPGQGLRLIYYSQIVNDFQKGDIAEGYSVSREKKESFPLTVTSAQKNPTAFYLCASSIRRSGNDNEQFFGPGTRLTVL.

The chain employs TRBV24-1 and TRBJ2-1; D might be TRBD2 (5 bases). The CDR3 is 17 amino acids. The ends were cut back, 6 bases at V and 1 base at J, with 18 bases in the middle. Germline-derived CDR1 and CDR2 are KGHDR and SFDVKD. CDR3 nucleotides: TGTGCCACCAGTACATCGGTAGCGTCCAAGTCCTACAATGAGCAGTTCTTC. It is translated as CATSTSVASKSYNEQFF.

The rearrangement joins TRBV23-1 to TRBJ2-7; D is possibly TRBD1 (6 bases). TRBV23-1 is marked as an open reading frame, function uncertain. The V gene lost 0 bases and the J gene lost 2 bases, with 17 bases spanning the gap. The CDR3 spans 17 residues. CDR3 nucleotides: TGCGCCAGCAGTCAATCCCGGTGGGGGCGTCTCGCCTACGAGCAGTACTTC. Encoded protein: CASSQSRWGRLAYEQYF.

V usage is TRBV7-2 and J usage is TRBJ1-6; a weak D match, TRBD1 (5 bases). The germline gives CDR1 SGHTA, CDR2 FQGNSA. V lost 3 bases, J lost 8 bases, and 5 bases lay in between. The CDR3 is made up of 12 amino acids. In DNA form, the CDR3 reads TGTGCCAGCAGCTTCAGGGATTCACCCCTCCACTTT. This translates into CASSFRDSPLHF.

The chain employs TRBV4-3 and TRBJ1-3; TRBD1 might be the D (6 bases). The CDR3 spans 15 residues. V was shortened by 4 bases and J by 7 bases, with 17 bases between the two germline ends. Germline loops: CDR1 LGHNA, CDR2 YSLEER. CDR3 sequence (DNA): TGCGCCAGCAGCCCCGTTGGGGGGCTCGGGAACACCATATATTTT. Its protein is CASSPVGGLGNTIYF.

This clone was counted a few times. V is TRBV4-2 and J is TRBJ2-7; TRBD2 aligns across 8 bases. The CDR3 extends over 16 amino acids. The V gene's germline CDR1 is LGHNA and CDR2 YNFKEQ. V was pared by 6 bases and J by 2 bases, with 12 bases of the junction left unmatched. The chain's CDR3 is CASSRRSGGEAYEQYF. CDR3 DNA sequence: TGTGCCAGCAGTAGAAGAAGCGGGGGAGAGGCCTACGAGCAGTACTTC.

This clone showed up just once. The rearrangement uses TRBV28 and TRBJ1-2; possibly TRBD1 for D (6 bases). The CDR3 is 16 amino acids. Deletions cut 4 bases from V and 2 bases from J, with 17 bases between. Germline values: CDR1 MDHEN, CDR2 SYDVKM. Here the CDR3 reads CASSSPQGRGNYGYTF. As DNA, the CDR3 is TGTGCCAGCAGTTCCCCCCAGGGTAGGGGGAACTATGGCTACACCTTC.

Concerning this clone itself: This may be a read error, as it is one base from a much larger clone. This chain links TRBV30 with TRBJ1-2, with unresolved D. Per the germline V gene, CDR1 is GTSNPN and CDR2 is SVGIG (reference sequence). Between the trimmed V and J ends, which lost 4 bases and 2 bases, there was a span of 14 bases. The CDR3 extends over 14 amino acids. CDR3 in amino acids: CAWKWVPGNYGYTF. CDR3 sequence (DNA): TGTGCCTGGAAATGGGTCCCGGGGAACTATGGCTACACCTTC.

The table lists this clone with a count of one. This sequence joins TRBV6-2 or TRBV6-3 and TRBJ1-5; D is unclear. The V and J ends lost 2 bases and 4 bases respectively, with 12 bases between them. CDR3 length: 15 amino acids. Germline V CDR1 and CDR2: MNHEY, SVGEGT. This chain's CDR3 is CASSYPQSGNQPQHF. CDR3 DNA: TGTGCCAGCAGTTACCCCCAATCAGGAAATCAGCCCCAGCATTTT.

The rearrangement joins TRBV6-5 to TRBJ1-2; TRBD1 agrees at 7 bases. Germline CDR1 MNHEY, CDR2 SVGAGI. V was pared by 7 bases and J by 6 bases, with 8 bases of the junction left unmatched. CDR3 length: 13 residues. The CDR3 nucleotides are TGTGCCAGCACCCAGGGGGGGGCTCATGGCTACACCTTC. Protein product: CASTQGGAHGYTF.

The chain links TRBV9 to TRBJ2-3; 9 nucleotides match TRBD2. V trimming: 5 bases; J trimming: 3 bases; junction bases outside the gene matches: 4. Germline loops: CDR1 SGDLS, CDR2 YYNGEE. The CDR3 runs 14 residues. The CDR3: CASSSGSGTDTQYF. DNA for the CDR3: TGTGCCAGCAGTAGCGGGAGCGGGACAGATACGCAGTATTTT.

The J gene is TRBJ1-5, the V gene TRBV7-8; 7 positions agree with TRBD1. This CDR3 is built from 16 residues. Per germline, CDR1 SGHVS and CDR2 FQNEAQ. Losses at the gene ends were 5 bases for V and 5 bases for J; bases not matched to a gene: 12. The CDR3 sequence: CASSPVGRGRDQPQHF. In DNA form, the CDR3 reads TGTGCCAGCAGCCCCGTTGGAAGGGGGCGCGATCAGCCCCAGCATTTT. The complete variable domain, with remaining parts taken from reference TRBV7-8 and TRBJ1-5, reads GAGVSQSPRYKVAKRGQDVALRCDPISGHVSLFWYQQALGQGPEFLTYFQNEAQLDKSGLPSDRFFAERPEGSVSTLKIQRTQQEDSAVYLCASSPVGRGRDQPQHFGDGTRLSIL.

Comments on this clone: Relative to the germline gene, one junction end is altered; a read error may explain this. The chain recombines TRBV7-7 with TRBJ2-2, with 8 positions matching TRBD2. CDR3 length: 19 residues. In germline, CDR1 is SSHAT, CDR2 FNYEAQ (reference sequence). The CDR3 region has the DNA TGTGCTAGCAACTCCGACCGGTGGTCGCGGGAGGCAATCACCGGGGAGCTGTTTTTT. Protein sequence: CASNSDRWSREAITGELFF.

The chain uses TRBV20-1 and TRBJ2-3, with D possibly being TRBD1 (5 bases). This CDR3 has 11 residues. Per germline, CDR1 DFQATT and CDR2 SNEGSKA (reference sequence). V was trimmed by 6 bases and J by 12 bases, leaving 16 bases between them. As DNA, the CDR3 is TGCAGTGCCCTAGGGGAAGGGGCCCAGTATTTT. The encoded protein is CSALGEGAQYF.